Presented here are 12 T cell receptor beta chains from one specimen sequenced in a study of immune characteristics of hereditary and idiopathic chronic pancreatitis. The pancreas tissue came from patients undergoing total pancreatectomy with islet autotransplantation. Clones were sequenced by immunoSEQ multiplex PCR, and TCRdb holds only the in-frame ones, with some missing. The sample contains approximately 9,400 clones, roughly 83% of which appear only once. Sequencing was carried out using pancreas tissue with idiopathic chronic pancreatitis. The receptors stem from a human donor with chronic pancreatitis.

The chain recombines TRBV29-1 with TRBJ1-1; TRBD1 matches 7 bases. The germline CDR1 and CDR2 sequences are SQVTM and ANQGSEA. Germline trimming cut 7 bases from V and 3 bases from J; bases unmatched to any gene: 8. CDR3 length equals 13 residues. The CDR3 DNA reads as TGCAGCGCAAACGACAGGGAGGACACTGAAGCTTTCTTT. Translating it yields CSANDREDTEAFF.

The chain couples TRBV5-4 to TRBJ2-1, with 12 bases lining up with TRBD2. CDR3 size: 16 residues. Germline V CDR1 and CDR2: SGHNT, YYREEE (reference sequence). J gave up 4 bases and V 0 bases, and 2 bases lay outside the gene matches. The CDR3 coding sequence is TGTGCCAGCAGCTTGGGAGGACTAGCGGGGTACAATGAGCAGTTCTTC. This gives the protein CASSLGGLAGYNEQFF.

This clone is categorized as large (0.1 to 1%). The V gene is TRBV19, the J gene TRBJ1-1, with D possibly matching TRBD1 (5 bases). V was trimmed by 3 bases and J by 0 bases, leaving 8 bases between them. Germline values: CDR1 LNHDA, CDR2 SQIVND (reference sequence). This CDR3 contains 14 residues. The CDR3 sequence: CASSMGLMNTEAFF. In nucleotides, the CDR3 is TGTGCCAGTAGTATGGGACTTATGAACACTGAAGCTTTCTTT.

The DNA of the CDR3 is TGTGCCAGCAGCCCCGACAGGGGTAGCACTGAAGCTTTCTTT. As protein: CASSPDRGSTEAFF. The rearrangement uses TRBV7-9 and TRBJ1-1, with 8 bases that match TRBD1. Trimming at V came to 5 bases and at J to 4 bases, leaving 6 bases not matched to a gene. Per the germline V gene, CDR1 is SEHNR and CDR2 is FQNEAQ (reference sequence). There are 14 residues in the CDR3.

The rearrangement joins TRBV5-4 to TRBJ1-1, with TRBD1 as a possible D gene (6 bases). V was shortened by 0 bases and J by 4 bases, with 16 bases between the two germline ends. CDR3 length: 16 amino acids. Looked up from germline, CDR1 is SGHNT and CDR2 is YYREEE (reference sequence). The chain's CDR3 is CASSLGDLLQGTEAFF. DNA of the CDR3: TGTGCCAGCAGCTTGGGGGACCTTCTACAGGGCACTGAAGCTTTCTTT.

The chain links TRBV19 to TRBJ2-2; 10 bases map to TRBD2. The CDR3 runs to 16 residues. V lost 6 bases and J lost 0; bases outside the gene matches: 4. Germline V lookup: CDR1 LNHDA, CDR2 SQIVND (reference sequence). The DNA for the CDR3 is TGTGCCAGTAGCCCAAGCGGGGGGGCGAACACCGGGGAGCTGTTTTTT. It is translated as CASSPSGGANTGELFF. Complete variable domain (other parts from reference TRBV19 and TRBJ2-2): DGGITQSPKYLFRKEGQNVTLSCEQNLNHDAMYWYRQDPGQGLRLIYYSQIVNDFQKGDIAEGYSVSREKKESFPLTVTSAQKNPTAFYLCASSPSGGANTGELFFGEGSRLTVL.

The chain has TRBV18 and TRBJ1-1; D remains ambiguous. CDR1 and CDR2 from the germline V gene are KGHSH and LQKENI. The CDR3 runs 11 residues. V dropped 3 bases and J dropped 5 bases, with 4 bases sitting between them. CDR3 sequence: CASSPGTEAFF. DNA for the CDR3: TGTGCCAGCTCACCGGGGACTGAAGCTTTCTTT.

This chain uses TRBV11-3 with TRBJ2-6, with D possibly being TRBD2 (5 bases). V lost 1 base, J lost 0 bases, and 7 bases lay in between. The germline V gene has CDR1 SGHNT and CDR2 YENEEA. The CDR3 sequence is 16 residues long. The CDR3 DNA reads TGTGCCAGCAGCTTAGGCGGGCTCTCTGGGGCCAACGTCCTGACTTTC. Translated, it gives CASSLGGLSGANVLTF.

The gene calls are TRBV5-3 and TRBJ2-5; 10 nucleotides match TRBD1. TRBV5-3 is flagged as an ORF with uncertain function. Trimming at V came to 0 bases and at J to 1 base, leaving 0 bases not matched to a gene. This CDR3 is built from 15 residues. CDR3 protein: CARSLGTGGQETQYF. The CDR3 bases are TGTGCCAGAAGCTTGGGGACAGGGGGCCAAGAGACCCAGTACTTC.

The rearrangement joins TRBV5-1 to TRBJ2-5; 9 nucleotides match TRBD1. Unmatched junction bases numbered 7, after V lost 0 bases and J lost 4 bases. Looked up from germline, CDR1 is SGHRS and CDR2 is YFSETQ. CDR3 length: 16 amino acids. CDR3 amino acids: CASSLAGQGAGETQYF. DNA for the CDR3: TGCGCCAGCAGCTTGGCGGGACAGGGTGCAGGAGAGACCCAGTACTTC.

This clone was seen once. The rearrangement joins TRBV5-1 to TRBJ2-3; perhaps D is TRBD1 or TRBD2 (8 bases each). The CDR3 has 16 amino acids. The germline CDR1 and CDR2 sequences are SGHRS and YFSETQ. V shed 4 bases and J shed 1 base, with 16 bases lying between them. The DNA for the CDR3 is TGCGCCAGCAGCCCCGGGGGGGGACAGGGCACAGATACGCAGTATTTT. Translated, it gives CASSPGGGQGTDTQYF.

This clone is termed medium-sized (0.01 to 0.1%). V and J are TRBV19 and TRBJ1-2, with TRBD1 matching 7 bases. The CDR3 contains 18 residues. Per germline, CDR1 LNHDA and CDR2 SQIVND (reference sequence). Trimming at V came to 0 bases and at J to 1 base, leaving 11 bases not matched to a gene. The CDR3 DNA reads as TGTGCCAGTAGTATAGATCAACCTGGACAGGATCTTAACTATGGCTACACCTTC. It is translated as CASSIDQPGQDLNYGYTF.